The 14 T cell receptor beta chains below were found in one sample sequenced in a study of OX40 agonist ivuxolimab in advanced cancers. The data were produced by immunoSEQ multiplex PCR, yet TCRdb's version contains in-frame clones alone and is incomplete. The sample lists over 70,000 clones, about 88% seen once, with 0.25% to 0.3% in the top ten. The sequencing here drew on CD4+ or CD8+ T cells sorted from blood, taken in a trial of the OX40 agonist ivuxolimab. The receptor set was obtained from an adult with an advanced solid tumor such as melanoma, head and neck, liver or kidney cancer.

The chain has TRBV29-1 and TRBJ1-4, with D possibly TRBD1 on 6 matching bases. With 4 bases removed from V and 1 base from J, the gap between germline ends came to 13 bases. Germline assignment: CDR1 SQVTM and CDR2 ANQGSEA. The CDR3 has 15 residues. The CDR3 region is CSVVRGEGTNEKLFF. Here the CDR3 DNA reads TGCAGCGTTGTCAGGGGAGAGGGAACTAATGAAAAACTGTTTTTT. The entire variable domain, with the rest obtained from reference TRBV29-1 and TRBJ1-4, is as follows: SAVISQKPSRDICQRGTSLTIQCQVDSQVTMMFWYRQQPGQSLTLIATANQGSEATYESGFVIDKFPISRPNLTFSTLTVSNMSPEDSSIYLCSVVRGEGTNEKLFFGSGTQLSVL.

CDR3 sequence reads: CASSQPGLASSEQFF. CDR3 nucleotide sequence: TGCGCCAGCAGCCAGCCGGGACTAGCGTCGTCTGAGCAGTTCTTC. The V call is TRBV4-3, the J call TRBJ2-1, with 10 bases lining up with TRBD2. CDR3 size: 15 residues. Trimming removed 3 bases from V and 9 bases from J; junction bases left unmatched: 8. Germline CDR1 reads LGHNA; CDR2 reads YSLEER.

This clone was found a few times. This chain links TRBV4-1 with TRBJ1-2; D remains ambiguous. CDR3 length equals 18 residues. Trimming shortened V by 5 bases and J by 7 bases, and 29 bases separated the two germline ends. CDR1 and CDR2 (germline): MGHRA, YSYEKL. CDR3 nucleotide sequence: TGCGCCAGCAGCACCCAAAAGGAACCCAACGCTCCGAGGGCTGGCTACACCTTC. Protein: CASSTQKEPNAPRAGYTF.

The V and J genes are TRBV6-6 and TRBJ1-2; D possibly corresponds to TRBD1 (6 bases). The CDR3 runs 15 residues. The V end lost 2 bases, the J end lost 5 bases, and 15 bases lay between the germline ends. Per germline, CDR1 MNHNY and CDR2 SVGAGI (reference sequence). The CDR3 reads CASSYRSRGDYGYTF. As DNA, the CDR3 is TGTGCCAGCAGTTACAGGTCCAGGGGCGATTATGGCTACACCTTC.

V is TRBV7-9 and J is TRBJ2-4; 7 bases fit TRBD1. Trimming took 0 bases from V and 2 from J; bases not matched to a gene: 10. The CDR3 spans 18 residues. CDR1 SEHNR and CDR2 FQNEAQ come from the germline V gene (reference sequence). The DNA for the CDR3 is TGTGCCAGCAGCTTAGCGCGCTCCAGGGGGTTGACCAAAAACATTCAGTACTTC. Its protein product is CASSLARSRGLTKNIQYF.

The chain recombines TRBV6-5 with TRBJ2-5, with a possible D match to TRBD2 (5 bases). This CDR3 is 11 amino acids long. Trimming cost V 6 bases and J 7 bases, with 9 bases left between them. The germline V gene encodes CDR1 MNHEY and CDR2 SVGAGI. The chain's CDR3 is CASSHGGTQYF. CDR3 coding DNA: TGTGCCAGCAGCCACGGAGGGACCCAGTACTTC.

This chain uses TRBV7-6 with TRBJ1-4, with D possibly matching TRBD1 (5 bases). With 1 base removed from V and 6 bases from J, the gap between germline ends came to 9 bases. The CDR3 totals 14 residues. The V gene's germline CDR1 is SGHVS and CDR2 FNYEAQ. The CDR3: CASSLGGAYEKLFF. CDR3 sequence (DNA): TGTGCCAGCAGCTTAGGAGGGGCTTATGAAAAACTGTTTTTT. The full variable domain, completed using reference TRBV7-6 and TRBJ1-4, is GAGVSQSPRYKVTKRGQDVALRCDPISGHVSLYWYRQALGQGPEFLTYFNYEAQQDKSGLPNDRFSAERPEGSISTLTIQRTEQRDSAMYRCASSLGGAYEKLFFGSGTQLSVL.

The DNA for the CDR3 is TGTGCCAGCAGTGGGGGACAGGGCGCTAACTATGGCTACACCTTC. Translating gives CASSGGQGANYGYTF. The chain couples TRBV6-1 to TRBJ1-2; 9 nucleotides align to TRBD1. Germline lookup yields CDR1 MNHNS and CDR2 SASEGT. The V and J ends lost 4 bases and 0 bases, in that order; junction bases with no gene match: 3. CDR3 length equals 15 residues.

The CDR3 protein is CASRVEWTNTEAFF. CDR3 DNA sequence: TGTGCCAGCAGGGTAGAGTGGACCAACACTGAAGCTTTCTTT. The gene calls are TRBV5-4 and TRBJ1-1, with D unresolved. V was clipped by 5 bases and J by 2 bases, with 13 bases between them. Looked up from germline, CDR1 is SGHNT and CDR2 is YYREEE (reference sequence). The CDR3 spans 14 residues.

V gene TRBV6-4 combines with J gene TRBJ1-4; no firm D call. The CDR3 spans 14 residues. The V and J ends lost 2 bases and 15 bases respectively, with 19 bases between them. Germline lookup yields CDR1 MRHNA and CDR2 SNTAGT. The CDR3 sequence is CASSDARANGLVFF. DNA for the CDR3: TGTGCCAGCAGTGACGCCAGAGCGAATGGTTTGGTGTTTTTT.

The rearrangement links TRBV5-4 to TRBJ1-1, with D possibly TRBD1 on 6 matching bases. The CDR3 has 17 amino acids. Germline V gene sequence: CDR1 SGHNT, CDR2 YYREEE (reference sequence). V dropped 5 bases and J dropped 5 bases, with 25 bases sitting between them. The CDR3 loop reads CASSTGGAGWAGTEAFF. As DNA, the CDR3 is TGTGCCAGCAGTACGGGGGGCGCAGGATGGGCTGGAACTGAAGCTTTCTTT.

The chain is built from TRBV28 and TRBJ1-5; possibly TRBD1 for D (5 bases). Germline loops: CDR1 MDHEN, CDR2 SYDVKM. The CDR3 consists of 16 residues. Trimming cost V 6 bases and J 6 bases, with 21 bases left between them. CDR3 loop: CASSPGPMISIQPQHF. The CDR3 DNA follows: TGTGCCAGCAGCCCGGGACCGATGATCTCGATTCAGCCCCAGCATTTT. The entire variable domain, with the rest obtained from reference TRBV28 and TRBJ1-5, is as follows: DVKVTQSSRYLVKRTGEKVFLECVQDMDHENMFWYRQDPGLGLRLIYFSYDVKMKEKGDIPEGYSVSREKKERFSLILESASTNQTSMYLCASSPGPMISIQPQHFGDGTRLSIL.

The chain joins TRBV10-3 to TRBJ1-6, with D tentatively TRBD1 (6 bases). Germline V CDR1 and CDR2: ENHRY, SYGVKD. V was clipped by 10 bases and J by 0 bases, with 10 bases between them. This CDR3 contains 14 residues. Here the CDR3 reads CASQDSSYNSPLHF. The DNA of the CDR3 is TGTGCCAGCCAGGACAGCTCCTATAATTCACCCCTCCACTTT.

The gene calls are TRBV4-1 and TRBJ1-1, with unresolved D. This CDR3 has 14 residues. Germline V CDR1 and CDR2: MGHRA, YSYEKL. V lost 1 base and J 5 bases, leaving 11 bases between the germline ends. The CDR3 nucleotides read TGCGCCAGCAGCCAAGCTGTGAGGGTGACTGAAGCTTTCTTT. Protein product: CASSQAVRVTEAFF.